One sample yielded the 14 T cell receptor beta chains listed below, sequenced in a study of lymphopenia after photon versus proton radiotherapy. The repertoire was sequenced with immunoSEQ multiplex PCR; TCRdb's copy has only in-frame clones and lacks some. The sample carries approximately 65,000 clones, about 87% recorded once. The sample in question was peripheral blood, obtained from a patient treated with proton-based radiotherapy. The source of these receptors is a man of 80 years or more with esophageal cancer.

The chain joins TRBV5-1 to TRBJ1-4; TRBD1 might be the D (5 bases). This CDR3 contains 14 residues. Trimming took 0 bases from V and 6 from J, leaving 9 bases between them. CDR1 is SGHRS, CDR2 YFSETQ, per germline. The CDR3 loop is CASSLDRNYEKLFF. CDR3 nucleotide sequence: TGCGCCAGCAGCTTGGACAGGAATTATGAAAAACTGTTTTTT. The full variable domain, in which reference TRBV5-1 and TRBJ1-4 provide the parts outside the CDR3, is KAGVTQTPRYLIKTRGQQVTLSCSPISGHRSVSWYQQTPGQGLQFLFEYFSETQRNKGNFPGRFSGRQFSNSRSEMNVSTLELGDSALYLCASSLDRNYEKLFFGSGTQLSVL.

The V call is TRBV7-9, the J call TRBJ2-2, with D unresolved. In germline, CDR1 is SEHNR, CDR2 FQNEAQ (reference sequence). This CDR3 is built from 11 residues. Trimming took off 2 bases at V and 6 bases at J, with 1 base between the two ends. The CDR3 spells CASSLPGELFF. The DNA for the CDR3 is TGTGCCAGCAGCTTACCCGGGGAGCTGTTTTTT.

The rearrangement links TRBV5-1 to TRBJ1-2, with 8 positions matching TRBD1. The CDR3 has 14 residues. CDR1 is SGHRS, CDR2 YFSETQ, per germline. The J segment lost 8 bases and the V segment lost 0 bases, leaving 6 bases of the junction unmatched. CDR3 residues: CASSLVRGQDGYTF. The CDR3, as DNA: TGCGCCAGCAGCTTGGTCAGGGGGCAGGACGGCTACACCTTC.

The chain uses TRBV11-1 and TRBJ2-7; D tentatively fits TRBD1 or TRBD2 (5 bases each). V was cut by 1 base and J by 0 bases, with 10 bases left in between. CDR3 size: 15 residues. CDR1 and CDR2 from the germline V gene are SGHAT and FQDESV (reference sequence). DNA of the CDR3: TGTGCCAGCAGCTTAGGTGGGGACGTCTCCTACGAGCAGTACTTC. Residues: CASSLGGDVSYEQYF.

For the CDR3, the DNA is TGTGCCAGCAGCTTAGTTGCTCTACCATACGAGCAGTACTTC. Its translation: CASSLVALPYEQYF. The gene calls are TRBV7-9 and TRBJ2-7; no reliable D call. CDR1 is SEHNR and CDR2 is FQNEAQ in the germline V gene (reference sequence). The CDR3 loop spans 14 amino acids. V was clipped by 1 base and J by 4 bases, with 11 bases between them.

The chain joins TRBV5-6 to TRBJ1-4, with no clear D. This CDR3 is built from 16 residues. V lost 2 bases to trimming and J lost 0 bases, with 11 bases between them. Germline V gene data show CDR1 as SGHDT and CDR2 as YYEEEE. CDR3 residues: CASSFRGTTTNEKLFF. CDR3 sequence (DNA): TGTGCCAGCAGCTTCCGGGGTACGACAACTAATGAAAAACTGTTTTTT.

The V call is TRBV5-4, the J call TRBJ2-5; either TRBD1 or TRBD2 may supply D (5 bases each). Per the germline V gene, CDR1 is SGHNT and CDR2 is YYREEE (reference sequence). This CDR3 is 14 amino acids long. V lost 4 bases to trimming and J lost 3 bases, with 13 bases between them. The CDR3 DNA reads TGTGCCAGCAGCCCTGGGGGTGGTAAAGAGACCCAGTACTTC. It encodes CASSPGGGKETQYF.

The J gene is TRBJ2-3, the V gene TRBV6-1, with 9 bases identical to TRBD1. V dropped 6 bases and J dropped 5; count of bases not matched to a gene: 3. The CDR3 is 13 residues long. Germline lookup yields CDR1 MNHNS and CDR2 SASEGT. The CDR3 is CASRDRGGDTQYF. CDR3 coding DNA: TGTGCCAGCAGGGACAGGGGTGGAGATACGCAGTATTTT.

This chain uses TRBV30 with TRBJ2-6; D is possibly TRBD2 (5 bases). Looked up from germline, CDR1 is GTSNPN and CDR2 is SVGIG (reference sequence). Trimming took off 2 bases at V and 3 bases at J, with 14 bases between the two ends. There are 16 residues in the CDR3. The CDR3 sequence is CAWSCEFGSGANVLTF. The CDR3 nucleotides are TGTGCCTGGAGTTGTGAGTTTGGGAGTGGGGCCAACGTCCTGACTTTC.

The V call is TRBV29-1, the J call TRBJ2-5; D is undetermined. CDR1 and CDR2 from the germline V gene are SQVTM and ANQGSEA. The ends were cut back, 3 bases at V and 2 bases at J, with 7 bases in the middle. CDR3 length: 12 residues. The chain's CDR3 is CSVDRPQETQYF. The CDR3 bases are TGCAGCGTTGATCGACCTCAAGAGACCCAGTACTTC.

This clone appeared a single time. The rearrangement links TRBV18 to TRBJ1-3; maybe TRBD1 (5 bases). The germline CDR1 and CDR2 sequences are KGHSH and LQKENI. The V and J ends lost 6 bases and 3 bases respectively, with 12 bases between them. The CDR3 is made up of 14 amino acids. CDR3: CASSGGTLGNTIYF. The CDR3 nucleotides are TGTGCCAGCTCGGGCGGGACTCTTGGAAACACCATATATTTT.

CDR3 sequence: CASSLVVANTGELFF. For the CDR3, the DNA is TGTGCCAGCAGCTTAGTAGTAGCGAACACCGGGGAGCTGTTTTTT. The chain joins TRBV7-2 to TRBJ2-2; no clear D gene. V was pared by 1 base and J by 0 bases, with 6 bases between. This CDR3 has 15 amino acids. From germline, CDR1 is SGHTA and CDR2 FQGNSA.

The chain links TRBV6-5 to TRBJ2-7; a possible D gene is TRBD1 (6 bases). The CDR3 loop spans 15 amino acids. Germline V gives CDR1 MNHEY, CDR2 SVGAGI. V lost 2 bases, J lost 2 bases, and 13 bases lay in between. DNA for the CDR3: TGTGCCAGCAGTTACCAGGGGCGCGGAACCTACGAGCAGTACTTC. It translates to CASSYQGRGTYEQYF.

The chain uses TRBV7-2 and TRBJ1-6; no clear D. Germline V CDR1 and CDR2: SGHTA, FQGNSA. CDR3 length: 13 amino acids. V was cut by 1 base and J by 13 bases, with 11 bases left in between. In DNA form, the CDR3 reads TGTGCCAGCAGCTTAGTATCTCCCTCGCCCCTCCACTTT. Translating it yields CASSLVSPSPLHF.